Below are 2 T cell receptor beta chains sequenced from a single sample in a study of cytomegalovirus exposure and HLA in healthy donors. PCR employed 60 Vbeta and 13 Jbeta primers. The method was immunoSEQ multiplex PCR; TCRdb's version includes in-frame clones alone and lacks a portion of them. Among about 77,000 clones listed, about 80% were seen once. Specimen: PBMCs. The receptors shown here come from a man aged 35 to 55 in good health and CMV-seronegative.

CDR3 in DNA: TGTGCCTGGAGCGCAGATTCAGCTTTCTTT. Residues: CAWSADSAFF. The chain uses TRBV30 and TRBJ1-1; unclear D gene. The CDR3 extends over 10 amino acids. With 3 bases removed from V and 10 bases from J, the gap between germline ends came to 9 bases. The germline CDR1 and CDR2 sequences are GTSNPN and SVGIG (reference sequence).

As to this clone: At one of its ends the junction is not consistent with the germline gene, which may arise from a read error. CDR3 region: CSSSPNLPGDTQYF. As DNA, the CDR3 is TGTTCCAGCAGCCCCAACCTTCCGGGGGATACGCAGTATTTT. The chain links TRBV7-9 to TRBJ2-3; tentative D call: TRBD2 (5 bases). The CDR3 is 14 amino acids. Germline lookup yields CDR1 SEHNR and CDR2 FQNEAQ (reference sequence).